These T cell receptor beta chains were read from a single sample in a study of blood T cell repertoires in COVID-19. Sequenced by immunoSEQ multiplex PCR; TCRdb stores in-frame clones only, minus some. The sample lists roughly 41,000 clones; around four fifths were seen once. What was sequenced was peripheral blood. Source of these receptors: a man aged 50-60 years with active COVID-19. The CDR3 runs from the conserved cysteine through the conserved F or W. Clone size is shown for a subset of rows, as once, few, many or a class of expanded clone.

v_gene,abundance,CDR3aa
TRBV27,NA,CATRGFIGGDQPQHF
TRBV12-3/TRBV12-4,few,CASNLGGDQPQHF
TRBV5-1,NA,CASSLGTSGGYNEQFF
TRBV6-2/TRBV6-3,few,CASSYGRDNYNEQFF
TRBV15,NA,CATSRGAQPTGELFF
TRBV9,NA,CASSVQGAGYGYTF
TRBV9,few,CASSVNHISGNTIYF
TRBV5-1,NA,CASSLGLALAGEQYF
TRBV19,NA,CASSIGQAFEAFF
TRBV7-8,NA,CASSLSGRNYGYTF
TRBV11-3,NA,CASSWGPGNTIYF
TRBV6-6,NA,CASSYADVGAGELFF
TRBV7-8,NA,CASSLRQINEKLFF
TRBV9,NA,CASSVNRGNYNEQFF
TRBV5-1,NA,CASSSLPGSDTQYF
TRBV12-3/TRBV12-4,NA,CASSQSGGKGYTF
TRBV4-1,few,CASSQDIGVGQPQHF
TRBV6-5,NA,CASSYRGIGYGYTF
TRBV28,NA,CASSFSGQFVLGFLKETQYF
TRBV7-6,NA,CASSLLGEGASYEQYF
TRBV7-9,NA,CASSFQGGGPEAFF
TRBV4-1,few,CASSLRPSGGSTDTQYF
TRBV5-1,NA,CASTTSTGGLKTQYF
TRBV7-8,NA,CASSLTPRDTEAFF
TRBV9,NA,CASTEGGQPNSPLHF
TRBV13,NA,CASSPRQALWGYTF
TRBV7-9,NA,CASSPGRTSSYNEQFF
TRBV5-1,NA,CASSAGSGSTDTQYF
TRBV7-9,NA,CASSLVSVTGCNEQFF
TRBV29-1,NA,CSVRDRVFNEQFF
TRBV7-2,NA,CASSTVRSYEQYF
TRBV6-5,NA,CASSYSWGVQPQHF